Each of the 25 T cell receptor beta chains below was sequenced from the same sample in a study of blood T cell repertoires in COVID-19. Data came from immunoSEQ multiplex PCR; TCRdb stores just in-frame clones and leaves some out. This table holds 100,000 to 150,000 clones, 70% to 80% found once. Input material: peripheral blood. These receptors were collected from a man in his forties with active or convalescent COVID-19.

Written as DNA, the CDR3 is TGTGCCAGCAGCCGACCGGGGGTCCAGGCAGATACGCAGTATTTT. Translated: CASSRPGVQADTQYF. This chain joins TRBV6-5 and TRBJ2-3; tentative D call: TRBD2 (6 bases). Germline CDR1 is MNHEY and CDR2 is SVGAGI. V lost 6 bases to trimming and J lost 4 bases, with 17 bases between them. CDR3 length: 15 amino acids.

This clone was observed once. This sequence joins TRBV12-5 and TRBJ2-3; the match to TRBD2 covers 8 bases. Germline V gene lookup returns CDR1 LGHNT and CDR2 FRNRAP. The CDR3 length is 15 residues. V lost 1 base to trimming and J lost 5 bases; unmatched junction nucleotides: 5. DNA for the CDR3: TGTGCTAGTGGTTTGGACGGGGGGGCCGGAGATACGCAGTATTTT. Amino acid sequence: CASGLDGGAGDTQYF.

The V and J genes are TRBV7-9 and TRBJ1-4, with no clear D. Trimming took off 5 bases at V and 7 bases at J, with 5 bases between the two ends. The CDR3 totals 11 residues. Per germline, CDR1 SEHNR and CDR2 FQNEAQ (reference sequence). CDR3 sequence (DNA): TGTGCCAGCAGCCTGTCTGAAAAACTGTTTTTT. Protein: CASSLSEKLFF.

The J gene is TRBJ1-1, the V gene TRBV5-1, with unresolved D. Germline V CDR1 and CDR2: SGHRS, YFSETQ. The CDR3 consists of 14 residues. The V end lost 0 bases, the J end lost 1 base, and 7 bases lay between the germline ends. This CDR3 is CASSLDSSNTEAFF. CDR3 DNA sequence: TGCGCCAGCAGCTTGGACAGCTCGAACACTGAAGCTTTCTTT.

This clone was seen once. The chain links TRBV9 to TRBJ1-2; D is possibly TRBD1 (6 bases). The length of the CDR3 is 14 residues. V was clipped by 0 bases and J by 8 bases, with 14 bases between them. Germline CDR1 and CDR2: SGDLS and YYNGEE. The CDR3 DNA sequence: TGTGCCAGCAGCGTAGCAAGCCAGGGGAGAGGCTACACCTTC. Translating gives CASSVASQGRGYTF.

This clone was detected once. The V gene is TRBV12-5, the J gene TRBJ1-2; 10 bases fit TRBD1. The CDR3 sequence is 18 residues long. Germline trimming cut 0 bases from V and 8 bases from J; bases unmatched to any gene: 15. Germline lookup yields CDR1 LGHNT and CDR2 FRNRAP. The CDR3 here is CASGLVVGTGDNGEGYTF. As DNA, the CDR3 is TGTGCTAGTGGTTTGGTAGTTGGGACAGGGGATAATGGCGAGGGCTACACCTTC.

The CDR3 region is CATSDNRGAKNIQYF. CDR3 DNA sequence: TGTGCCACCAGTGATAACAGGGGAGCCAAAAACATTCAGTACTTC. This rearrangement joins TRBV24-1 to TRBJ2-4; TRBD1 aligns across 7 bases. Germline V lookup: CDR1 KGHDR, CDR2 SFDVKD. The CDR3 consists of 15 residues. Trimming at V came to 3 bases and at J to 0 bases, leaving 1 base not matched to a gene.

The count of this clone is one. In DNA, the CDR3 is TGCGCCAGCAGCTTCCTGGGAGAAACTGAAGCTTTCTTT. Its translation is CASSFLGETEAFF. The V call is TRBV5-1, the J call TRBJ1-1, with D uncertain. V shed 2 bases and J shed 5 bases, with 10 bases lying between them. The CDR3 has 13 amino acids. CDR1 is SGHRS and CDR2 is YFSETQ in the germline V gene.

This sequence joins TRBV29-1 and TRBJ2-2, with a weak D call TRBD1 (5 bases). Germline values: CDR1 SQVTM, CDR2 ANQGSEA. V was clipped by 5 bases and J by 1 base, with 8 bases between them. This CDR3 is 13 amino acids long. CDR3 region: CSVLTGNTGELFF. The CDR3 coding sequence is TGCAGCGTTCTCACAGGGAACACCGGGGAGCTGTTTTTT.

This clone is a singleton in its sample. This chain uses TRBV28 with TRBJ2-1, with a tentative D call TRBD2 (5 bases). Trimming left V 7 bases short and J 2 bases short, with 12 bases between. The CDR3 covers 14 residues. Germline lookup yields CDR1 MDHEN and CDR2 SYDVKM. CDR3 sequence reads: CASTGLPPYNEQFF. The CDR3 bases are TGTGCCAGCACCGGACTCCCCCCCTACAATGAGCAGTTCTTC.

The chain uses TRBV6-5 and TRBJ1-2; D call uncertain. This CDR3 has 14 amino acids. The germline V gene encodes CDR1 MNHEY and CDR2 SVGAGI. V gave up 6 bases and J gave up 2 bases, with 13 bases separating them. CDR3 sequence: CASSPRGENYGYTF. The CDR3, as DNA: TGTGCCAGCAGCCCGCGGGGAGAAAACTATGGCTACACCTTC.

V gene TRBV19 combines with J gene TRBJ2-2, with 11 bases that match TRBD1. Germline lookup yields CDR1 LNHDA and CDR2 SQIVND (reference sequence). The V and J ends lost 4 bases and 5 bases, in that order; junction bases with no gene match: 6. The CDR3 consists of 16 residues. CDR3 sequence: CASSTRTGGGTGELFF. CDR3 nucleotide sequence: TGTGCCAGTAGTACCAGGACAGGGGGCGGAACCGGGGAGCTGTTTTTT.

V is TRBV6-5 and J is TRBJ2-5; TRBD2 might be the D (6 bases). The CDR3 has 15 amino acids. Germline CDR1 MNHEY, CDR2 SVGAGI. Between the trimmed V and J ends, which lost 6 bases and 2 bases, there was a span of 16 bases. This chain's CDR3 is CASRGWGGGQETQYF. The CDR3 bases are TGTGCCAGCAGGGGTTGGGGAGGTGGGCAAGAGACCCAGTACTTC.

In this sample, this clone turned up once. The gene calls are TRBV9 and TRBJ2-7; 11 nucleotides align to TRBD1. With 0 bases clipped from V and 5 bases from J, the junction kept 4 bases outside the gene matches. This CDR3 region has 15 residues. The V gene's germline CDR1 is SGDLS and CDR2 YYNGEE. The CDR3 spells CASSVEGQGADEQYF. DNA of the CDR3: TGTGCCAGCAGCGTAGAAGGACAGGGGGCTGACGAGCAGTACTTC.

V usage is TRBV10-3 and J usage is TRBJ1-1; maybe TRBD1 (5 bases). The CDR3 spans 16 residues. V lost 3 bases and J 3 bases, leaving 17 bases between the germline ends. The germline gives CDR1 ENHRY, CDR2 SYGVKD. The CDR3 sequence is CAISDPGGVRDTEAFF. CDR3 in DNA: TGTGCCATCAGTGACCCGGGGGGGGTCAGGGACACTGAAGCTTTCTTT.

CDR3 DNA sequence: TGTGCCAGCAGCTTGACAGGGGCTCAGCCCCAGCATTTT. Its protein is CASSLTGAQPQHF. V is TRBV28 and J is TRBJ1-5; 8 positions match TRBD1. Germline V CDR1 and CDR2: MDHEN, SYDVKM. There are 13 residues in the CDR3. The trim removed 6 bases at V and 6 bases at J, leaving 4 bases unmatched.

The CDR3 protein is CASSPGTSPYNSPLHF. The CDR3 DNA follows: TGTGCCAGCAGCCCCGGGACATCGCCATATAATTCACCCCTCCACTTT. The chain couples TRBV3-1 (or the pseudogene TRBV3-2) to TRBJ1-6, with D possibly TRBD1 on 6 matching bases. Germline CDR1 reads LGHDT; CDR2 reads YNNKEL (reference sequence). CDR3 length: 16 residues. The ends were cut back, 4 bases at V and 4 bases at J, with 14 bases in the middle.

This chain uses TRBV20-1 with TRBJ1-5; TRBD1 matches 7 bases. The V gene's germline CDR1 is DFQATT and CDR2 SNEGSKA (reference sequence). V lost 3 bases and J lost 8; bases outside the gene matches: 10. The CDR3 has 14 amino acids. CDR3 nucleotide sequence: TGCAGTGCTAGTAGGGCAGGGGGTAACGAGCCCCAGCATTTT. Translating it yields CSASRAGGNEPQHF.

This clone has more than one count but fewer than ten. V and J are TRBV11-3 and TRBJ2-7, with D possibly TRBD1 on 6 matching bases. The CDR3 runs 14 residues. Germline V gene data show CDR1 as SGHNT and CDR2 as YENEEA. Trimming took off 4 bases at V and 4 bases at J, with 14 bases between the two ends. CDR3 loop: CASSSQGDRYEQYF. In DNA form, the CDR3 reads TGTGCCAGCAGCTCACAGGGAGATCGTTACGAGCAGTACTTC.

The chain uses TRBV9 and TRBJ1-3; 8 bases are shared with TRBD1. CDR1 and CDR2 (germline): SGDLS, YYNGEE. V was pared by 4 bases and J by 0 bases, with 6 bases of the junction left unmatched. This CDR3 contains 16 residues. The CDR3 reads CASSSFQGASGNTIYF. The DNA for the CDR3 is TGTGCCAGCAGCTCCTTCCAGGGGGCCTCTGGAAACACCATATATTTT.

The genes are TRBV19 and TRBJ1-4; 7 bases fit TRBD1. CDR3 size: 17 residues. J lost 7 bases, V lost 3 bases, and 14 bases had no gene match. Per the germline V gene, CDR1 is LNHDA and CDR2 is SQIVND (reference sequence). In DNA form, the CDR3 reads TGTGCCAGTAGTATTAAGGGACAGTTTAGTATGCGTGAAAAACTGTTTTTT. Protein sequence: CASSIKGQFSMREKLFF.

The chain combines TRBV5-6 with TRBJ1-2, with TRBD1 as a possible D gene (6 bases). With 0 bases removed from V and 8 bases from J, the gap between germline ends came to 11 bases. The CDR3 sequence is 13 residues long. Per the germline V gene, CDR1 is SGHDT and CDR2 is YYEEEE. Here the CDR3 DNA reads TGTGCCAGCAGCTTGGATGCAGGGGAAGGCTACACCTTC. Amino acids: CASSLDAGEGYTF.

This rearrangement joins TRBV6-5 to TRBJ1-5, with D maybe TRBD1 (5 bases). The CDR3 loop spans 12 amino acids. The V end lost 5 bases, the J end lost 7 bases, and 9 bases lay between the germline ends. The germline gives CDR1 MNHEY, CDR2 SVGAGI. DNA of the CDR3: TGTGCCAGCAGTACCCCAGGGCAGCCCCAGCATTTT. Its protein product is CASSTPGQPQHF.

J is TRBJ2-7 and V is TRBV5-6; 10 bases are a match to TRBD2. J was trimmed by 5 bases and V by 0 bases; bases with no gene match: 5. CDR1 and CDR2 (germline): SGHDT, YYEEEE. The CDR3 is 15 amino acids. CDR3 in amino acids: CASSLEASGRDEQYF. CDR3 nucleotides: TGTGCCAGCAGCTTGGAAGCTAGCGGGAGAGACGAGCAGTACTTC.

Only one count was recorded for this clone. V and J are TRBV20-1 and TRBJ2-1; no definite D call. Trimming took off 3 bases at V and 12 bases at J, with 24 bases between the two ends. This CDR3 comprises 15 residues. Germline-derived CDR1 and CDR2 are DFQATT and SNEGSKA (reference sequence). The CDR3 protein is CSASPHVAGPYGQFF. CDR3 bases: TGCAGTGCTAGTCCTCATGTCGCAGGCCCGTATGGGCAGTTCTTC.